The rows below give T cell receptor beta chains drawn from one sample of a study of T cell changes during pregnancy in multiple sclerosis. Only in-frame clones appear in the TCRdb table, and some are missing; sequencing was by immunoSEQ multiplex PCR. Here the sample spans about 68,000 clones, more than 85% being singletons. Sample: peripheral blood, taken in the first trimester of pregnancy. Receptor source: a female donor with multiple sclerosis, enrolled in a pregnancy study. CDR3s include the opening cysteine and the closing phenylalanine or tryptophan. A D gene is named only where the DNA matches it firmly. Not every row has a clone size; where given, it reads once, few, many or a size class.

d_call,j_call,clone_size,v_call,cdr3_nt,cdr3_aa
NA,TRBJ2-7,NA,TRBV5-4,TGTGCCAGCAGCGCGGACCTCAGGGGATCCTACGAGCAGTACTTC,CASSADLRGSYEQYF
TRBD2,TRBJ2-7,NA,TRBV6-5,TGTGCCAGCAGTTACGGTCCTAGCGGTAGCTCCTACGAGCAGTACTTC,CASSYGPSGSSYEQYF
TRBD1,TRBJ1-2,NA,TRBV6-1,TGTGCCAGCAGGGAGAGACAGGGGCTCTATGGCTACACCTTC,CASRERQGLYGYTF
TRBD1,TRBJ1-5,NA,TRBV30,TGTGCCTGCGCGACAGGGGGACTAAAAAACCTTCCCCAGCATTTT,CACATGGLKNLPQHF
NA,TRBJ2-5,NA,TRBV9,TGTGCCAGCAGCACCCTCGCTAGCCCGGTAGAGACCCAGTACTTC,CASSTLASPVETQYF
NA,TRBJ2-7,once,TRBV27,TGTGCCAGCAGTCCCCTGGGGGGATACTACGAGCAGTACTTC,CASSPLGGYYEQYF
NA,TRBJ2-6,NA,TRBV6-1,TGTGCCAGCAGTGAAATCGGGGGTTCTGGGGCCAACGTCCTGACTTTC,CASSEIGGSGANVLTF
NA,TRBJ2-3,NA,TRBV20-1,TGCAGTGCTGCTGGGAGGGATACGCAGTATTTT,CSAAGRDTQYF
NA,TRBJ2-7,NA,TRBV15,TGTGCCACCAGCGGAGGCCCAGGGTACCCCTACGAGCAGTACTTC,CATSGGPGYPYEQYF
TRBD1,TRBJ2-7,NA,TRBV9,TGTGCCAGCAGCCCTAGGACAGGGCTCCACGAGCAGTACTTC,CASSPRTGLHEQYF
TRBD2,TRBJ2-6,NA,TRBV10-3,TGTGCCATCAGTGAGTTGGGGGGGAAGACTGGGGCCAACGTCCTGACTTTC,CAISELGGKTGANVLTF
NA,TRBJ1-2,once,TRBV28,TGTGCCAGCAGTTCACAGGGAGCTAACTATGGCTACACCTTC,CASSSQGANYGYTF
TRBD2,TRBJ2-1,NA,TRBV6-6,TGTGCCAGCAGTAGCTCACCGGGGGGGAAGGTCAATGAGCAGTTCTTC,CASSSSPGGKVNEQFF
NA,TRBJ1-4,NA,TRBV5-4,TGTGCCAGCAGCTCCCCAGGCGGGAGTGAAAAACTGTTTTTT,CASSSPGGSEKLFF
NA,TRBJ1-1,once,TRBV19,TGTGCCAGTAGAAACCGTCCCGGGGGGGAAGAGGGCACTGAAGCTTTCTTT,CASRNRPGGEEGTEAFF
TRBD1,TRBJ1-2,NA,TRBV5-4,TGTGCCAGCAGCGATTACCGGGACAGGAGGGATAACTATGGCTACACCTTC,CASSDYRDRRDNYGYTF
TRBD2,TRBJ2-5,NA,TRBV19,TGTGCCAGTAGTACTAGCGGGGTCCAAGAGACCCAGTACTTC,CASSTSGVQETQYF
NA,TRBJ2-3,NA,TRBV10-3,TGTGCCATCAGTGAATACGGGAAGACAGATACGCAGTATTTT,CAISEYGKTDTQYF